These T cell receptor beta chains were read from a single sample in a study of early T cells in non-severe SARS-CoV-2 infection. MiXCR was run by TCRdb on the 5' RACE reads, yielding one entry per CDR3 protein. The data hold roughly 70,000 distinct CDR3 sequences, with less than 20% observed a single time. The sample in question was whole blood, obtained at baseline. The receptors here all came from an adult who was a healthcare worker with PCR-confirmed SARS-CoV-2 infection or an uninfected control (not recorded which). CDR3s leave out the opening cysteine and the closing phenylalanine or tryptophan. A D gene is named only where the DNA matches it firmly.

j_call: TRBJ2-5; v_call: TRBV6-2/TRBV6-3; d_call: NA; cdr3_aa: ASTPVRETQY
j_call: TRBJ1-5; v_call: TRBV12-3/TRBV12-4; d_call: NA; cdr3_aa: ASSRDGNQPQH
j_call: TRBJ1-6; v_call: TRBV11-2; d_call: TRBD1; cdr3_aa: ASSSRDRGRSPLH
j_call: TRBJ2-1; v_call: TRBV18; d_call: NA; cdr3_aa: ASSPPKQGTYNEQF
j_call: TRBJ2-7; v_call: TRBV6-1; d_call: TRBD1; cdr3_aa: ASRTMRTGPYEQY
j_call: TRBJ2-3; v_call: TRBV24-1; d_call: NA; cdr3_aa: ATSDPRKTTDTQY
j_call: TRBJ1-6; v_call: TRBV5-6; d_call: NA; cdr3_aa: ASSFGQINSPLH
j_call: TRBJ2-7; v_call: TRBV28; d_call: NA; cdr3_aa: ASSPLGGDLKEQY
j_call: TRBJ2-7; v_call: TRBV7-2; d_call: TRBD1; cdr3_aa: ASSSPKNRGAPYEQY
j_call: TRBJ2-1; v_call: TRBV27; d_call: TRBD1; cdr3_aa: ASRTGDWEQF
j_call: TRBJ2-5; v_call: TRBV5-1; d_call: NA; cdr3_aa: ASSLSAGYKETQY
j_call: TRBJ2-1; v_call: TRBV5-6; d_call: NA; cdr3_aa: ASSPPQDRGEQF
j_call: TRBJ1-1; v_call: TRBV6-6; d_call: TRBD1; cdr3_aa: ASSWDRGLLTEAF
j_call: TRBJ1-1; v_call: TRBV3-1; d_call: TRBD1; cdr3_aa: ASTDGQGVEAF
j_call: TRBJ2-2; v_call: TRBV20-1; d_call: TRBD1; cdr3_aa: SARWNRDSYVAGELF
j_call: TRBJ2-3; v_call: TRBV3-1; d_call: NA; cdr3_aa: ASSRRSSTDTQY
j_call: TRBJ2-7; v_call: TRBV7-2; d_call: TRBD2; cdr3_aa: ASSLQGGTSTYEQY
j_call: TRBJ2-7; v_call: TRBV28; d_call: NA; cdr3_aa: ASLQGYEQY
j_call: TRBJ2-3; v_call: TRBV2; d_call: NA; cdr3_aa: ASISGAFTDTQY
j_call: TRBJ2-7; v_call: TRBV19; d_call: TRBD2; cdr3_aa: ASSTGGRYEQY
j_call: TRBJ1-5; v_call: TRBV6-6; d_call: NA; cdr3_aa: ASSYSNWGRDGNQPQH
j_call: TRBJ2-2; v_call: TRBV7-2; d_call: NA; cdr3_aa: ASSPGRRGELF
j_call: TRBJ2-7; v_call: TRBV28; d_call: NA; cdr3_aa: ASSPLTGRGNYEQY
j_call: TRBJ2-1; v_call: TRBV24-1; d_call: NA; cdr3_aa: ATSSPGEPYNEQF
j_call: TRBJ2-2; v_call: TRBV6-1; d_call: NA; cdr3_aa: ASTIVRPTGELF
j_call: TRBJ2-3; v_call: TRBV10-2; d_call: NA; cdr3_aa: ASSERSGLGSDTQY
j_call: TRBJ1-5; v_call: TRBV6-6; d_call: NA; cdr3_aa: ASTDMYSNQPQH
j_call: TRBJ2-5; v_call: TRBV21-1; d_call: NA; cdr3_aa: ASSSGLAGDETQY
j_call: TRBJ1-2; v_call: TRBV11-1; d_call: NA; cdr3_aa: ASSPNSQSYGYT
j_call: TRBJ1-1; v_call: TRBV4-1; d_call: NA; cdr3_aa: ASSQDYGRLNTEAF
j_call: TRBJ2-7; v_call: TRBV30; d_call: NA; cdr3_aa: AWRATGGPYEQY
j_call: TRBJ2-3; v_call: TRBV28; d_call: TRBD2; cdr3_aa: ASSLGLAGGQADTQY
j_call: TRBJ2-2; v_call: TRBV15; d_call: NA; cdr3_aa: ATSGAGYRTGELF
j_call: TRBJ1-5; v_call: TRBV28; d_call: NA; cdr3_aa: ASSFGGGLQPQH
j_call: TRBJ2-1; v_call: TRBV6-5; d_call: NA; cdr3_aa: ASREIGGHEQF
j_call: TRBJ1-5; v_call: TRBV20-1; d_call: TRBD1; cdr3_aa: SAAQGALAGNQPQH
j_call: TRBJ2-7; v_call: TRBV4-3; d_call: TRBD2; cdr3_aa: ASSQDLAGGSYEQY
j_call: TRBJ2-7; v_call: TRBV2; d_call: NA; cdr3_aa: ASRRGAFYEQY
j_call: TRBJ2-1; v_call: TRBV7-9; d_call: TRBD2; cdr3_aa: ASSLGLAGIL
j_call: TRBJ2-1; v_call: TRBV6-1; d_call: NA; cdr3_aa: ASRPTGHSYNEQF
j_call: TRBJ2-5; v_call: TRBV24-1; d_call: NA; cdr3_aa: ATSDPTGISAPLETQY
j_call: TRBJ2-1; v_call: TRBV6-2/TRBV6-3; d_call: TRBD2; cdr3_aa: ASSYRTSGRGEQF
j_call: TRBJ2-7; v_call: TRBV5-6; d_call: TRBD1; cdr3_aa: ASSSTGTATYEQY